In its sample, the clone carrying this T cell receptor beta chain was seen once. Its target is unknown. The sample originates from a study of regulatory and conventional T cells in RAG deficiency. Whole-study findings and limits: In Omenn syndrome, Treg and Tconv repertoires overlapped >75%. RAG-deficient patients showed markedly lower Shannon entropy and higher Simpson indices than control T-cell subsets. These Omenn syndrome Treg sorts may hold peripherally activated cells instead.

Blood CD4+ CD25-low CD127-high conventional T cells supplied the genomic DNA template. Germline assignment: CDR1 GTSNPN and CDR2 SVGIG (reference sequence). V gave up 3 bases and J gave up 3 bases, with 11 bases separating them. This CDR3 has 13 amino acids. The table came from immunoSEQ multiplex PCR; TCRdb's copy has only in-frame clones and leaves some out. The sample lists approximately 48,000 clones; just under 90% were seen once. These data were likewise used in another study, on regulatory T cells. That source notes: The PCR used 52 TRBV and 13 TRBJ primers. Patient repertoires had restricted TRB V-J pairs and skewed V and J usage, most in Tregs.

The chain has TRBV30 and TRBJ1-1; tentative D call: TRBD1 (6 bases). Material for sequencing was CD4+ effector T cells sorted from blood. The clonotype comes from a human donor in good health. As DNA, the CDR3 is TGTGCCTGGAGCATAGGGGGGGACACTGAAGCTTTCTTT. Its translation is CAWSIGGDTEAFF.